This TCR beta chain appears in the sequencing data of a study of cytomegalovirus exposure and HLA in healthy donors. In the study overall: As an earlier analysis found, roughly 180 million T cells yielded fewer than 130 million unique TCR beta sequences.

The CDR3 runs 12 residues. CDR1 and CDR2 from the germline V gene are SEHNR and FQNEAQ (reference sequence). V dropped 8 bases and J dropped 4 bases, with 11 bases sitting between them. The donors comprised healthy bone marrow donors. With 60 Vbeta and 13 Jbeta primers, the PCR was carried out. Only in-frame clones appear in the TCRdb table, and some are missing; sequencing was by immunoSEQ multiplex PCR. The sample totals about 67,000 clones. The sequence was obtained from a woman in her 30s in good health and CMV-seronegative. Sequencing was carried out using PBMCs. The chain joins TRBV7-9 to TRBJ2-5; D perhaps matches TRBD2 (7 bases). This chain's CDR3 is CASVGGGETQYF. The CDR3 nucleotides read TGTGCCAGCGTAGGGGGGGGAGAGACCCAGTACTTC.